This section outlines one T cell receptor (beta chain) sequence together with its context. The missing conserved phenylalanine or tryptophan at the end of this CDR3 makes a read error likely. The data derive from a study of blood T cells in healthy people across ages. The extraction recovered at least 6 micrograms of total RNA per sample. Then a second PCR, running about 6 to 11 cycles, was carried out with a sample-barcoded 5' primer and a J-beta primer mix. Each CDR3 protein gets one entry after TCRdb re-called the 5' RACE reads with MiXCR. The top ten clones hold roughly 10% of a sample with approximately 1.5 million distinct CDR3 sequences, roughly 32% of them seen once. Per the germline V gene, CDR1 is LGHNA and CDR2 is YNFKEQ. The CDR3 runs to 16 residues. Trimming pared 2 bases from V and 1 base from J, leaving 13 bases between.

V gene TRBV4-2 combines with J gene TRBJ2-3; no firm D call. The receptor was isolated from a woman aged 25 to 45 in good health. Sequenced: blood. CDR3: CASSQLSRGRTDTQYV. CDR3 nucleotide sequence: TGTGCCAGCAGCCAACTGTCACGCGGACGCACAGATACGCAGTATGTT.